The clone carrying this TCR beta chain came up a few times. Its antigen is still unknown. Sorting of PBMCs yielded the CD4+ and CD8+ T cells. This sample was included in a study of CD8+ T cells in alopecia areata. General study results and limits: Scalp sample sequencing also detects resident alphabeta T cells of normal skin.

Trimming cost V 4 bases and J 1 base, with 7 bases left between them. The CDR3 length is 13 residues. Germline V gene lookup returns CDR1 MGHRA and CDR2 YSYEKL. TCR sequencing used cDNA made by reverse transcription of extracted RNA. Method: immunoSEQ multiplex PCR; TCRdb's copy keeps in-frame clones and lacks some. The data contain roughly 150,000 clones, 55% to 65% of them singletons. Sequencing input: CD4+ T cells sorted from blood. The genes are TRBV4-1 and TRBJ2-5; D not certain. This sequence originates from a human donor in good health. CDR3 bases: TGCGCCAGCAGCCGGCTGCCCCAAGAGACCCAGTACTTC. This codes for CASSRLPQETQYF.